This T cell receptor (beta chain) originates from a study of tumor-infiltrating lymphocytes in oesophageal squamous cell carcinoma. The germline gives CDR1 MRHNA, CDR2 SNTAGT. This CDR3 is 16 amino acids long. Via MiXCR, TCRdb re-called the PCR reads, giving one row per CDR3 protein. The sample consists of under 20,000 distinct CDR3 sequences, around two fifths of them appearing once. This receptor was identified in a male donor with esophageal squamous cell carcinoma. Sequenced: esophageal tumor tissue. The chain carries TRBV6-4 and TRBJ2-1; 11 bases fit TRBD2. The DNA end is more similar to TRBJ2-7, so the J call may be wrong. CDR3 protein: CASSVKLAGDYNEQYF. The CDR3 region has the DNA TGTGCCAGCAGCGTCAAACTAGCGGGAGACTACAATGAGCAGTACTTC.